The present TCR beta chain was sequenced within a study of T cell changes during pregnancy in multiple sclerosis (dated by TCRdb to about 2019). Study-level background: The study looked at changes in the T cell repertoire across pregnancy in women with multiple sclerosis.

Libraries were prepared through the immunoSEQ multiplex PCR assay. Held by TCRdb, this immuneACCESS table contains in-frame sequences only and omits some clones. Under half of the omission traces to an unresolved V gene where checked; the cause of the rest is unknown. The sample has about 83,000 clones on record, roughly 96% of them singletons. The biggest ten clones account for roughly 1.2% of the sample. V lost 1 base and J lost 0 bases; the stretch between them is 7 bases long. From the germline V gene (reference sequence), CDR1 is PRHDT and CDR2 is FYEKMQ. Spanning cysteine to phenylalanine, the CDR3 consists of 14 amino acids. The only DNA kept is the CDR3, 42 bases in frame from the first base. To note about this clone: No cognate antigen has been identified for it. The input lacks base qualities; no much larger clone sits a single base away.

The receptor comes from a female donor with multiple sclerosis, enrolled in a pregnancy study. The material sequenced was peripheral blood, taken in the second trimester of pregnancy. The V gene is TRBV13 and the J gene is TRBJ2-7; the D gene is unclear. CDR3 protein: CASSLALSSYEQYF. The nucleotides read TGTGCCAGCAGCTTAGCACTGTCCTCCTACGAGCAGTACTTC.